The T cell receptor beta chain described here comes from a study of cytomegalovirus exposure and HLA in healthy donors (dated by TCRdb to 2016 to 2017). For the wider study: In an earlier analysis of 550 to 750 of the donors, 276 Gb of sequence data and 90 million to 120 million unique TCR beta sequences from 150 million to 200 million T cells were reported. Using immunosequencing, the study profiled T cell repertoires from about 620 subjects and related those repertoires to cytomegalovirus serostatus. Every discovery cohort repertoire had been produced on one sequencing platform. Several DR-DQ haplotypes were handled as single units for association and clustering, since linkage in the cohort was strong. Typing coverage varied by locus: about 620-630 donors for A, B, C, DRB1 and DQB1; some 520 for DQA1; more than 600 for DPA1; about 450 for DPB1. An earlier analysis of fewer than 700 of the donors applied high-throughput TCR beta sequencing to assess whether each TCR beta V gene segment acted as functional or pseudogenic. Both class I and class II loci were covered by HLA typing, at four-digit resolution. The study aimed to test whether cataloging public T cell receptors could reveal signatures of past pathogen exposure. In the later analysis, no new phenotypic data were used to find candidate immune exposures; instead, reliance was placed on TCR beta sequences and their occurrence across donors. Among some 410 genotyped donors of the cohort, an average of roughly 230,000 unique TCR beta nucleotide sequences was sequenced per donor, of which 15% to 20% were non-productive. Donor age, sex, ethnicity and CMV serostatus were collected together with the repertoire data. A later genetic analysis used genome-wide SNP genotypes for about three fifths of the 666 donors, treating that subset as a discovery cohort. A later analysis re-analyzed previously published TCR beta repertoires from roughly 690 donors and added high-resolution HLA genotyping to study TCR occurrence patterns. Along with the roughly 670-subject first cohort, a separate validation cohort of over a hundred different subjects was used. To predict cytomegalovirus infection status, the study brought together high-throughput TCR immunosequencing, statistical association of individual TCRs with disease status, and machine learning. Among the roughly 370 genotyped donors, 75% to 90% belonged to the genetic ancestry cluster associated with self-reported Caucasian donors. An early release that covered 500 to 800 HLA-typed donors contained approximately 320 gigabases of sequencing data and approximately 85 million unique TCR sequences.

The cohort was made up of 666 healthy bone marrow donors. All cohort members were sampled while nominally healthy, although unrecorded immune exposures were likely present. The donor tested CMV seronegative and was one of the 352 seronegative cohort members. Every donor gave a peripheral blood sample, and the peripheral blood mononuclear cells from that sample were used for TCR beta sequencing. The Qiagen DNeasy Blood Extraction Kit was used to extract genomic DNA from the blood cell samples. Study-level results and caveats: A later analysis associated 15,000 or so TCR beta sequences with specific HLA alleles at a false discovery rate of 0.05. Several of the top co-occurrence clusters appeared to be linked to parvovirus B19, influenza, CMV and Epstein-Barr virus, according to a later analysis. Most TCR sequences were seen in very few donors, while some public TCRs were found in many individuals. According to the authors, the approach could potentially be generalized to other disease states and immunological phenotypes. Compared with equally common non-associated chains, HLA-associated TCR beta chains in a later analysis were more clonally expanded and had lower generation probabilities. The earlier analysis of fewer than 750 of the donors excluded some 16 rarely observed V segments, including chromosome 9 orphons, because counts were too low. An association between a missense DCLRE1C variant and V-gene and J-gene trimming of TCR beta chains was found in a later genetic analysis and replicated in an independent cohort. According to a later genetic analysis, donors in an Asian-associated ancestry cluster had fewer N-insertions in productive TCRs than the roughly 700-donor mean. In this cohort, only TCR beta chains were sequenced, and detectable features were limited by the absence of alpha or paired-chain data. According to a later analysis, TCR association rates differed among HLA loci, with DRB1 alleles showing the most associated TCRs and HLA-C alleles showing the fewest. A cluster of highly shared sequence variants was judged likely to represent a technical artifact of the sequencing pipeline. Immune exposure information for the cohort was limited to CMV serostatus. A total of about 180 TCR beta chains were listed by the study as associated with cytomegalovirus. A later analysis found that most CMV-associated TCR beta chains appeared HLA-restricted, with HLA associations seemingly driven largely by CMV exposure. Sequencing depth was assumed to be roughly uniform across donors in the presence/absence analyses, though that assumption may not hold. In both the original and validation cohorts, the classifier was reported to diagnose cytomegalovirus status with high specificity and sensitivity. Broadly in line with IMGT annotations, most TCR beta V segments showed up in productive rearrangements about 90% or about 30% of the time in an earlier analysis of several hundred of the donors. Because HLA typing was missing for some donors at each locus, association tests included only the typed subset. Because the 87-base-pair reads could not distinguish some IMGT-functional V segments, including TRBV6-2 and TRBV6-3, those segments were excluded. A further reported finding was that TCR beta sequences accurately predicted the HLA-A and HLA-B alleles for most subjects in the first cohort. When HLA alleles, especially DR and DQ, strongly co-occurred, attributing TCR associations to individual alleles was difficult. Linkage disequilibrium might explain the correlated functional status among segregating V segments, but an unknown experimental factor could not be ruled out. In vitro tests confirmed that a few of the cytomegalovirus-associated TCR beta chains recognize cytomegalovirus antigens.

The library was prepared using the immunoSEQ multiplex PCR assay. The multiplex PCR relied on a mix of 60 forward primers for TCR Vbeta segments and 13 reverse primers for TCR Jbeta segments. A multiplex PCR assay on genomic DNA amplified the CDR3 region of rearranged TCR beta genes. Amplified TCR beta libraries were sequenced as 87-base-pair reads on the Illumina HiSeq System. Concerning the study's data processing: A later analysis tallied roughly 80 million unique TCR beta chains across the 660 or so repertoires, and around 12 million of those chains were shared by two or more donors. Raw reads were error-corrected and collapsed into unique sequences with a nearest-neighbor algorithm that merged closely related sequences to remove PCR and sequencing errors. V, D and J gene segments were assigned by aligning CDR3 sequences to IMGT reference sequences. For a sequence to be retained, a match of at least six nucleotides was required to both a V gene segment and a J gene segment. Rearrangements were classified as productive when the CDR3 lacked stop codons and remained in frame with V and J, and all other rearrangements were classified as non-productive. Following IMGT convention, CDR3 was defined as the stretch from the second conserved V-encoded cysteine to the conserved J-encoded phenylalanine. The earlier analysis of 587 of the donors excluded sequences that lacked an unambiguous match to a single V gene segment. An earlier analysis of over 450 of the donors classified V segments as functional when productive rearrangements were above 56.7% and as segregating when the standard deviation between donors was above 5%. A statistical classification framework was built to diagnose cytomegalovirus status from the catalog of TCR beta chain sequences. A later analysis assigned V and J genes by comparing TCR nucleotide sequences with IMGT/GENE-DB human TR gene sequences. Using the TCRdist pipeline, a later analysis assigned CDR3 sequences along with most-parsimonious VDJ recombination scenarios. In a later analysis, every TCR beta chain was defined by the combination of its CDR3 amino acid sequence and its V-gene family, and reads without a unique V-gene family were dropped. As a way to deal with suspected cross-contamination and a sequencing artifact, a later analysis dropped 592 nucleotide sequences that were highly shared and had low generation probability. For each public chain, a later analysis derived a clonal expansion index from normalized ranks of inferred template counts within each repertoire. In a later analysis, generation probabilities were computed using a VDJ recombination model fitted to out-of-frame rearrangements, and the results were checked against IGoR. In a later analysis, hypergeometric tests were used to score TCR-TCR, TCR-HLA and TCR-CMV co-occurrence, with a repertoire-size bias correction applied to TCR pairs. In a later analysis, false discovery rates were estimated by permuting HLA or CMV assignments 20 times. In a later analysis, co-occurring TCRs were grouped using DBSCAN, with TCRdist sequence similarity added in when clustering inside HLA-allele-positive subsets. Repertoires with fewer than 30,000 or more than 120,000 public chains were left out of co-occurrence clustering, as were about 5 repertoires with anomalous nucleotide sharing. TCRdb stores this immuneACCESS table with in-frame sequences only. Part of the clones is absent; in the studies checked, under half of the shortfall reflects unresolved V genes, and no reason is known for the rest. V and J calls and clone size are those listed in that table; D and trimming were worked out from the DNA. The sample records about 110,000 clones, roughly three quarters of which are singletons. In total, the top ten clones hold roughly 6% of the sample.

CDR1 and CDR2 are read off the germline V gene as MGHDK and SYGVNS. The CDR3 runs 17 amino acids, cysteine and phenylalanine included. CDR3 DNA is the only sequence kept; it has 51 bases, read in frame from the first base. Trimming costs V 4 bases and J 0 bases, and their ends lie 16 bases apart. This clone is medium-sized (0.01 to 0.1%) in terms of sample share. Its antigen is still unknown. Within one base of it there is no much larger clone, and no base qualities were kept. The source material was PBMCs. The chain was built from TRBV25-1 and TRBJ2-1; perhaps TRBD1 is the D gene, with 6 bases matching. The receptor's source is a male donor in good health and CMV-seronegative. The sequenced DNA is TGTGCCAGCAGTGCCCTCGGACAGTCGAGCTCCTACAATGAGCAGTTCTTC. Its translation is CASSALGQSSSYNEQFF.